This T cell receptor beta chain emerged from a study of blood T cell repertoires in COVID-19. The V gene lost 3 bases and the J gene lost 7 bases, with 16 bases spanning the gap. The CDR3 is 16 residues long. Germline V lookup: CDR1 MNHEY, CDR2 SVGAGI. Measured with immunoSEQ multiplex PCR; TCRdb has only the in-frame clones, and not every one. The data show roughly 96,000 clones, over 80% seen once. This clone showed up just a few times. This chain uses TRBV6-5 with TRBJ1-6; D gene uncertain. Input material: peripheral blood. This sequence originates from a man aged 80 or over with acute or convalescent COVID-19. The CDR3 sequence: CASSYGRERDNSPLHF. CDR3 nucleotide sequence: TGTGCCAGCAGTTATGGGAGGGAACGAGACAATTCACCCCTCCACTTT.